The next 27 T cell receptor beta chains were all read from a single sample in a study of T cells in localized non-small cell lung cancer. Measured with immunoSEQ multiplex PCR; TCRdb has only the in-frame clones, and not every one. The sample lists tens of thousands of clones; about 90% were seen once. Here the sequenced sample was peripheral blood, taken before any cancer treatment. These receptor sequences come from a man between 40 and 75 years old with stage I squamous cell lung carcinoma.

The chain carries TRBV6-6 and TRBJ1-4, with D hard to call. Germline assignment: CDR1 MNHNY and CDR2 SVGAGI (reference sequence). There are 14 residues in the CDR3. V dropped 2 bases and J dropped 4 bases, with 8 bases sitting between them. CDR3 sequence (DNA): TGTGCCAGCAGTTACGGGCAGTTTAATGAAAAACTGTTTTTT. Its protein is CASSYGQFNEKLFF.

The V and J genes are TRBV5-4 and TRBJ2-5; the match to TRBD1 covers 8 bases. CDR3 length: 14 amino acids. V was clipped by 3 bases and J by 4 bases; unmatched bases: 5. CDR1 SGHNT and CDR2 YYREEE come from the germline V gene (reference sequence). The CDR3: CASSSPGGPETQYF. The CDR3 DNA sequence: TGTGCCAGCAGCTCCCCAGGGGGCCCAGAGACCCAGTACTTC.

The J gene is TRBJ2-7, the V gene TRBV5-6; TRBD2 agrees at 7 bases. The germline V gene encodes CDR1 SGHDT and CDR2 YYEEEE. The CDR3 totals 18 residues. After removal of 3 bases from V and 3 bases from J, the junction contained 18 bases not matched to a gene. CDR3 region: CASSCERERPQGDYEQYF. The CDR3 bases are TGTGCCAGCAGCTGTGAGCGGGAAAGGCCCCAGGGAGACTACGAGCAGTACTTC.

The V call is TRBV5-1, the J call TRBJ1-1; D uncertain. The CDR3 is 15 amino acids. The germline V gene has CDR1 SGHRS and CDR2 YFSETQ. Between the trimmed V and J ends, which lost 4 bases and 4 bases, there was a span of 17 bases. The CDR3 DNA follows: TGCGCCAGCAGCCTCAGTGGGAGTCGCTTCACTGAAGCTTTCTTT. Amino acids: CASSLSGSRFTEAFF. Full variable domain (remainder filled in from reference TRBV5-1 and TRBJ1-1): KAGVTQTPRYLIKTRGQQVTLSCSPISGHRSVSWYQQTPGQGLQFLFEYFSETQRNKGNFPGRFSGRQFSNSRSEMNVSTLELGDSALYLCASSLSGSRFTEAFFGQGTRLTVV.

V is TRBV28 and J is TRBJ1-2, with 8 nucleotides matching TRBD1. Germline lookup yields CDR1 MDHEN and CDR2 SYDVKM. V was pared by 7 bases and J by 3 bases, with 7 bases of the junction left unmatched. The CDR3 has 14 residues. The CDR3 region is CASNSGTGHYGYTF. In nucleotides, the CDR3 is TGTGCCAGCAATTCGGGGACAGGTCACTATGGCTACACCTTC.

This clone was detected only once. The V call is TRBV13, the J call TRBJ2-7, with 13 bases aligning to TRBD2. Unmatched junction bases numbered 7, after V lost 5 bases and J lost 9 bases. Per the germline V gene, CDR1 is PRHDT and CDR2 is FYEKMQ (reference sequence). This CDR3 is 14 amino acids long. CDR3 DNA: TGTGCCAGCAGCCGGACTAGCGGGAGACAAGGGCAGTACTTC. This gives the protein CASSRTSGRQGQYF.

This chain joins TRBV28 and TRBJ2-2; the match to TRBD1 covers 8 bases. This CDR3 comprises 15 residues. V dropped 5 bases and J dropped 10; count of bases not matched to a gene: 12. Looked up from germline, CDR1 is MDHEN and CDR2 is SYDVKM. The CDR3 loop reads CASSAPDRAFKELFF. In nucleotides, the CDR3 is TGTGCCAGCAGTGCACCGGACAGGGCCTTCAAGGAGCTGTTTTTT.

This chain uses TRBV27 with TRBJ2-7; either TRBD1 or TRBD2 may fit D (5 bases each). The CDR3 runs 13 residues. CDR1 MNHEY and CDR2 SMNVEV come from the germline V gene (reference sequence). Trimming cost V 5 bases and J 6 bases, with 14 bases left between them. DNA for the CDR3: TGTGCCAGCAGTCCCCGGGCAGGGAGCGAGCAGTACTTC. This translates into CASSPRAGSEQYF.

The chain combines TRBV11-3 with TRBJ2-7; a possible D gene is TRBD1 (5 bases). Germline assignment: CDR1 SGHNT and CDR2 YENEEA. This CDR3 has 15 amino acids. Trimming left V 1 base short and J 2 bases short, with 12 bases between. CDR3 residues: CASSLGQGGTYEQYF. The CDR3 DNA reads as TGTGCCAGCAGCTTAGGCCAGGGTGGCACCTACGAGCAGTACTTC.

This chain links TRBV4-2 with TRBJ1-5; TRBD1 might be the D (5 bases). Per germline, CDR1 LGHNA and CDR2 YNFKEQ. The V gene lost 1 base and the J gene lost 5 bases, with 15 bases spanning the gap. The CDR3 extends over 16 amino acids. CDR3 in DNA: TGTGCCAGCAGCCAAGGCTTGAGCCAGGGAGATCAGCCCCAGCATTTT. This encodes CASSQGLSQGDQPQHF.

The chain is built from TRBV19 and TRBJ1-1; D is perhaps TRBD1 (5 bases). Trimming left V 7 bases short and J 1 base short, with 16 bases between. The CDR3 extends over 15 amino acids. Germline CDR1 and CDR2: LNHDA and SQIVND (reference sequence). The CDR3 DNA follows: TGTGCCAGTACCACGACGGGGGTCGGGAACACTGAAGCTTTCTTT. Translating it yields CASTTTGVGNTEAFF.

The chain employs TRBV9 and TRBJ2-5; TRBD1 agrees at 7 bases. V shed 3 bases and J 1 base; nucleotides not matched to a gene: 3. The germline V gene has CDR1 SGDLS and CDR2 YYNGEE. This CDR3 has 14 residues. DNA for the CDR3: TGTGCCAGCAGCGGTGGGACAGCCCAAGAGACCCAGTACTTC. Translated, it gives CASSGGTAQETQYF.

This clone has just one count. The V gene is TRBV7-9, the J gene TRBJ1-1; D is uncertain. Trimming shortened V by 0 bases and J by 9 bases, and 14 bases separated the two germline ends. The CDR3 extends over 14 amino acids. CDR1 is SEHNR and CDR2 is FQNEAQ in the germline V gene (reference sequence). The CDR3 DNA sequence: TGTGCCAGCAGCTTAGCCGGGTTGCCATTCAAAGCTTTCTTT. As protein: CASSLAGLPFKAFF.

The chain employs TRBV7-6 and TRBJ2-1, with D possibly TRBD1 on 5 matching bases. The CDR3 length is 17 residues. Germline CDR1 reads SGHVS; CDR2 reads FNYEAQ. V was cut by 4 bases and J by 3 bases, with 19 bases left in between. CDR3 sequence (DNA): TGTGCCAGCAGCTCATTAGTGGGGCCAGCGAGCTACAATGAGCAGTTCTTC. It is translated as CASSSLVGPASYNEQFF.

The chain couples TRBV6-1 to TRBJ2-7; 7 bases map to TRBD1. Germline CDR1 and CDR2: MNHNS and SASEGT. This CDR3 spans 11 amino acids. The V segment lost 10 bases and the J segment 6 bases; nucleotides outside the gene matches: 6. CDR3 sequence (DNA): TGTGCCACGAAGACAGGGTTCGAGCAGTACTTC. It translates to CATKTGFEQYF.

The chain recombines TRBV28 with TRBJ1-2, with a possible D match to TRBD1 (6 bases). The germline V and J ends were trimmed by 2 bases and 4 bases, with 11 bases remaining between them. Germline lookup yields CDR1 MDHEN and CDR2 SYDVKM. This CDR3 is built from 14 residues. CDR3 nucleotide sequence: TGTGCCAGCAGTTTAGTTCCACAGGGCTATGGCTACACCTTC. This codes for CASSLVPQGYGYTF.

The gene calls are TRBV28 and TRBJ2-2; 10 nucleotides align to TRBD2. V trimming: 5 bases; J trimming: 7 bases; junction bases outside the gene matches: 1. The CDR3 spans 13 residues. CDR1 and CDR2 from the germline V gene are MDHEN and SYDVKM. CDR3 loop: CASSLAGVGELFF. The DNA for the CDR3 is TGTGCCAGCAGTCTAGCGGGAGTCGGGGAGCTGTTTTTT.

The rearrangement links TRBV29-1 to TRBJ2-1, with D unresolved. V lost 2 bases and J lost 2, with 10 bases in between. Germline loops: CDR1 SQVTM, CDR2 ANQGSEA. This CDR3 comprises 14 residues. The CDR3 DNA reads as TGCAGCGTTGAATGGGTAGATGCCTACAATGAGCAGTTCTTC. Translation gives CSVEWVDAYNEQFF.

This sequence joins TRBV9 and TRBJ2-2; 7 bases line up with TRBD1. J was trimmed by 4 bases and V by 3 bases; bases with no gene match: 9. The CDR3 extends over 16 amino acids. Germline V gene sequence: CDR1 SGDLS, CDR2 YYNGEE. DNA for the CDR3: TGTGCCAGCAGCGGAAAAGGGGGCGCCGGCACCGGGGAGCTGTTTTTT. It is translated as CASSGKGGAGTGELFF.

The CDR3: CASSLQLSSTDTQYF. CDR3 DNA sequence: TGCGCCAGCAGCTTGCAACTATCTAGCACAGATACGCAGTATTTT. The chain recombines TRBV5-1 with TRBJ2-3; D gene unclear. The CDR3 has 15 residues. Trimming stripped 1 base from V and 0 bases from J, with 9 bases between. Germline V gene data show CDR1 as SGHRS and CDR2 as YFSETQ.

The gene calls are TRBV29-1 and TRBJ2-7; 7 positions agree with TRBD2. The CDR3 is 17 amino acids. With V trimmed by 4 bases and J by 3 bases, 18 bases remained unmatched. The germline V gene has CDR1 SQVTM and CDR2 ANQGSEA. In DNA form, the CDR3 reads TGCAGCGTTGGGGGGGATACGACTAAGCGGGATTTCTACGAGCAGTACTTC. Its protein is CSVGGDTTKRDFYEQYF.

The genes are TRBV7-3 and TRBJ2-1; 13 bases agree with TRBD2. V lost 1 base, J lost 1 base, and 10 bases stayed unmatched. CDR1 is SGHTA and CDR2 is FQGTGA in the germline V gene. CDR3 length equals 20 residues. The CDR3 spells CASSLIGRTSGRGSYNEQFF. The CDR3 nucleotides are TGTGCCAGCAGCTTAATCGGGCGGACTAGCGGGAGAGGATCCTACAATGAGCAGTTCTTC.

V is TRBV7-9 and J is TRBJ2-3, with D perhaps TRBD1 (5 bases). The CDR3 has 13 residues. CDR1 SEHNR and CDR2 FQNEAQ come from the germline V gene (reference sequence). V was cut by 1 base and J by 5 bases, with 7 bases left in between. This CDR3 is CASSLDRGDTQYF. The CDR3 bases are TGTGCCAGCAGCTTAGATAGGGGAGATACGCAGTATTTT. Full variable domain (rest looked up from reference TRBV7-9 and TRBJ2-3): DTGVSQNPRHKITKRGQNVTFRCDPISEHNRLYWYRQTLGQGPEFLTYFQNEAQLEKSRLLSDRFSAERPKGSFSTLEIQRTEQGDSAMYLCASSLDRGDTQYFGPGTRLTVL.

J is TRBJ1-4 and V is TRBV28; 9 nucleotides match TRBD1. This CDR3 contains 15 residues. Germline V gene sequence: CDR1 MDHEN, CDR2 SYDVKM. V was clipped by 5 bases and J by 7 bases; unmatched bases: 8. The CDR3 DNA sequence: TGTGCCAGCAGTCCGTCCGGGACAGGGTTTGAAAAACTGTTTTTT. Translation: CASSPSGTGFEKLFF.

The chain has TRBV4-1 and TRBJ1-3; no definite D call. Germline CDR1 reads MGHRA; CDR2 reads YSYEKL. This CDR3 has 15 amino acids. Deletions cut 2 bases from V and 0 bases from J, with 8 bases between. DNA for the CDR3: TGCGCCAGCAGCCAAAGTGGCCTCTCTGGAAACACCATATATTTT. This gives the protein CASSQSGLSGNTIYF.

The chain employs TRBV7-2 and TRBJ1-4; no firm D call. Trimming took 3 bases from V and 10 from J, leaving 6 bases between them. This CDR3 is 11 amino acids long. CDR1 SGHTA and CDR2 FQGNSA come from the germline V gene. CDR3 nucleotide sequence: TGTGCCAGCAGCTTGATTGGAAAACTGTTTTTT. Its translation is CASSLIGKLFF.

The CDR3 sequence is CASSPDLSSYEQYF. CDR3 sequence (DNA): TGTGCCAGCAGCCCGGACTTGAGCTCCTACGAGCAGTACTTC. The rearrangement links TRBV4-2 to TRBJ2-7, with D tentatively TRBD2 (5 bases). CDR1 and CDR2 (germline): LGHNA, YNFKEQ. The CDR3 loop spans 14 amino acids. V was trimmed by 4 bases and J by 0 bases, leaving 10 bases between them.